The clone carrying this T cell receptor beta chain was detected a few times. Germline V CDR1 and CDR2: SGHTA, FQGNSA. Trimming shortened V by 5 bases and J by 0 bases, and 9 bases separated the two germline ends. CDR3 length: 14 residues. The sample comes from a study of blood T cell repertoires in COVID-19. Study summary: From the United States, Italy and Spain came samples of acute and convalescent COVID-19. Sources were T cells, B-cell-depleted T cells, or PBMCs; the material itself was cDNA or gDNA.

In the source study's methods: Amplification from reference gene primers served as the basis for estimated nucleated cell counts. Sequencing used immunoSEQ multiplex PCR; TCRdb keeps in-frame clones, though not all of them. V and J calls and clone size are copied from that table; D and trimming were computed from the DNA. Found here are around 150,000 clones, 77% of them singletons; the top ten hold around 2.7%. The source of this sequence is a man between 65 and 85 years old with acute or convalescent COVID-19. The chain couples TRBV7-2 to TRBJ2-3; D is uncertain. Input material: peripheral blood. CDR3 region: CASSDTGSTDTQYF. In DNA form, the CDR3 reads TGTGCCAGCAGCGATACCGGGAGCACAGATACGCAGTATTTT.